Below, one T cell receptor (beta chain) is given with its context. This sample is part of a study of blood T cell repertoires in COVID-19. Looking at the study overall: The United States, Italy and Spain provided the acute and convalescent COVID-19 samples. The cDNA or gDNA used as material had been derived from T cells, B-cell-depleted T cells, or PBMCs.

Germline CDR1 KGHDR, CDR2 SFDVKD. The CDR3 is 13 amino acids. Trimming removed 4 bases from V and 8 bases from J, with 13 bases in between. Original handling: Estimates of nucleated cell counts were drawn from the amplification of reference gene primers. Sequencing was performed with immunoSEQ multiplex PCR; in TCRdb, only in-frame clones are kept and a portion is missing. Clone size and V and J calls were adopted from that table, with D and trimming inferred from the DNA. The sample lists about 63,000 clones; roughly 85% were seen once. The TCR comes from a human donor in a cohort sampled during active COVID-19. This chain connects TRBV24-1 to TRBJ1-2, with D uncertain. Sequenced input: peripheral blood. Written as DNA, the CDR3 is TGTGCCACCAGTGACTCGGGAACCGTCGGCTACACCTTC. This translates into CATSDSGTVGYTF.